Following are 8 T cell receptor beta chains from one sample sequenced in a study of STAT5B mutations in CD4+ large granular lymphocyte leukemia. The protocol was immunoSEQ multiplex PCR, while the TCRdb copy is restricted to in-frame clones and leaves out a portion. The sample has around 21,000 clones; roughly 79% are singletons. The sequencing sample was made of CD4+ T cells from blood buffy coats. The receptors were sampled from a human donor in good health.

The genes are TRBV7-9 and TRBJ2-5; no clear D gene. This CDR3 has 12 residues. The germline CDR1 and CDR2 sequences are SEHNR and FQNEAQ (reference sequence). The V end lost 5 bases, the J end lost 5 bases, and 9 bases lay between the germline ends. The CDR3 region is CASSVSEETQYF. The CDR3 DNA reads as TGTGCCAGCAGCGTCTCAGAGGAGACCCAGTACTTC.

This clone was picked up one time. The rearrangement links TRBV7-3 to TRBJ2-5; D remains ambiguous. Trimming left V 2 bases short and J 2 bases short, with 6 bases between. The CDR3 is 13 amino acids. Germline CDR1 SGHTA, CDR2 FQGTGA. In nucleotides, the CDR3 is TGTGCCAGCAGCTTAGGAGTACAAGAGACCCAGTACTTC. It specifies CASSLGVQETQYF.

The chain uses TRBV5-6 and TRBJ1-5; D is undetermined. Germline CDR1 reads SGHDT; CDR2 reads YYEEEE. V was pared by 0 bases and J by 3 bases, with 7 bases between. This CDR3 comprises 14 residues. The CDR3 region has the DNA TGTGCCAGCAGCTTGGGGCAGGTCAATCAGCCCCAGCATTTT. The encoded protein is CASSLGQVNQPQHF.

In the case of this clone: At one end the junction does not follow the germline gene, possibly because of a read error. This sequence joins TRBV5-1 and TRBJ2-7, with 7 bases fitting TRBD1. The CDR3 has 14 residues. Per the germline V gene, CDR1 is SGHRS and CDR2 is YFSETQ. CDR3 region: CASRFSGGDYEQYF. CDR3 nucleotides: TGCGCCAGCCGCTTCTCAGGGGGTGATTACGAGCAGTACTTC.

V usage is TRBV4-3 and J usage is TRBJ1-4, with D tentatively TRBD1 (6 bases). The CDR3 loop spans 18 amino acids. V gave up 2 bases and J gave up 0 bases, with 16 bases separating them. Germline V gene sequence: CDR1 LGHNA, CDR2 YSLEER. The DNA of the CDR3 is TGCGCCAGCAGCCAACGACTAACGACAGGATCAACTAATGAAAAACTGTTTTTT. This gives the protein CASSQRLTTGSTNEKLFF.

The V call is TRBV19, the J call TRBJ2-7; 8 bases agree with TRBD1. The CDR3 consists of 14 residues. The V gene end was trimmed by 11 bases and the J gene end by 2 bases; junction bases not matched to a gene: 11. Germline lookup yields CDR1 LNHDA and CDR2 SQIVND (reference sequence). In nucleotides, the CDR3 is TGTGCCTCCAGAACAGGGGGTTTTCCCTACGAGCAGTACTTC. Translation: CASRTGGFPYEQYF.

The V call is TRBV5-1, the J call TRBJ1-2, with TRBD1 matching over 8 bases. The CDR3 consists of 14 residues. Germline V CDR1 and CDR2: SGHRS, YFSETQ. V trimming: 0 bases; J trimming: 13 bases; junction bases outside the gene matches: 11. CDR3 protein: CASSLGTDREKGTF. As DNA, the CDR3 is TGCGCCAGCAGCTTGGGTACGGACAGGGAGAAAGGCACCTTC.

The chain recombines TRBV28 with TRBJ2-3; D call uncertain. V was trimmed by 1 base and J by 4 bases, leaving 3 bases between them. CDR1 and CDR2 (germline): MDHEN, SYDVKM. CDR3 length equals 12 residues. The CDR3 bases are TGTGCCAGCAGTTTATATCCAGATACGCAGTATTTT. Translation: CASSLYPDTQYF.